The rows below give T cell receptor beta chains drawn from one sample of a study of CD8 T cells in Susac syndrome. TCRdb passed the immunoSEQ multiplex PCR reads through MiXCR, listing each CDR3 protein once. The data contain some 180,000 distinct CDR3 sequences, 85% to 95% of them singletons. The sequenced material came from CD4+ T cells from PBMCs. All receptors come from a human donor with Susac syndrome. Each CDR3 is given with its conserved first and last residue. Each record gives: D gene, J gene, clone size, V gene, CDR3 DNA, CDR3 protein. A D gene is named only where the DNA matches it firmly. Only part of the rows carry a size: once, few, many, or a class if the clone is expanded.

>TRBD2|TRBJ2-1|-|TRBV12-3/TRBV12-4
TGTGCCAGCAGTTTAGGGACTAGCGGTAATGAGCAGTTCTTC
CASSLGTSGNEQFF
>TRBD2|TRBJ2-3|-|TRBV29-1
TGCAGCGTTGAGAGGCTAGCGGGGGTCCGAGATACGCAGTATTTT
CSVERLAGVRDTQYF
>-|TRBJ1-1|-|TRBV7-9
TGTGCCAGCAGCTTAGTTGAGGACACTGAAGCTTTCTTT
CASSLVEDTEAFF
>-|TRBJ2-7|few|TRBV20-1
TGCAGTGCTCTCCGGGACTCATACGAGCAGTACTTC
CSALRDSYEQYF
>TRBD2|TRBJ2-1|-|TRBV5-1
TGCGCCAGCAGCCCCTTGGTAGCGGGGGGGTCCTACAATGAGCAGTTCTTC
CASSPLVAGGSYNEQFF
>-|TRBJ2-1|-|TRBV5-4
TGTGCCAGCAGCCGCGACACGAGCTCCTACAATGAGCAGTTCTTC
CASSRDTSSYNEQFF
>-|TRBJ1-1|-|TRBV6-6
TGTGCCAGTCTAACCCGGGACTCCGAAGCTTTCTTT
CASLTRDSEAFF
>TRBD2|TRBJ2-1|once|TRBV7-9
TGTGCCAGCAGCTTATCCGGGACTAGCGTCGGGGGGTGGGAGCAGTTCTTC
CASSLSGTSVGGWEQFF
>TRBD2|TRBJ2-1|-|TRBV5-1
TGCGCCAGCAGCTTGGCTGAGCGGGGGGGCCGCAATGAGCAGTTCTTC
CASSLAERGGRNEQFF
>TRBD2|TRBJ2-1|-|TRBV13
TGTGCCAGCAGCGCAAGGCGGCTAGCGGGAGTTAATGAGCAGTTCTTC
CASSARRLAGVNEQFF
>TRBD1|TRBJ1-1|-|TRBV4-2
TGTGCCAGCAGCCAAGTGCTGAGGGTGACAGGGGTAGTAAACACTGAAGCTTTCTTT
CASSQVLRVTGVVNTEAFF
>TRBD1|TRBJ1-2|-|TRBV29-1
TGCAGCGTTCACGGACAGGGTTATGGCTACACCTTC
CSVHGQGYGYTF
>-|TRBJ2-7|-|TRBV12-3/TRBV12-4
TGTGCCAGCAGTTTAGACGTAGGGCCTAGCTTC
CASSLDVGPSF
>-|TRBJ1-2|-|TRBV30
TGTGCCTGGAGTGACCTTACAGGGCACTATGGCTACACCTTC
CAWSDLTGHYGYTF
>-|TRBJ1-4|-|TRBV30
TGTGCCTGGAAATTGGGGGGGAACGTAAAACTGTTTTTT
CAWKLGGNVKLFF
>-|TRBJ1-2|-|TRBV9
TGTGCCAGCAGCGTATTGGGCCCCCTTGGCTACACCTTC
CASSVLGPLGYTF
>-|TRBJ2-1|-|TRBV29-1
TGCAGCGTTGATGAGGGCTACAATGAGCAGTTCTTC
CSVDEGYNEQFF
>TRBD2|TRBJ2-1|-|TRBV3-1
TGTGCCAGCAGCCCAACCTTAACTAGCGATGAGCAGTTCTTC
CASSPTLTSDEQFF
>-|TRBJ2-1|-|TRBV29-1
TGCAGCGTTGAGGCCGGACCCAACCCAAATGAGCAGTTCTTC
CSVEAGPNPNEQFF
>TRBD1|TRBJ2-5|once|TRBV14
TGTGCCAGCAGCCCGGACAGGGGACGGGGAGAGACCCAGTACTTC
CASSPDRGRGETQYF
>TRBD2|TRBJ2-1|-|TRBV5-4
TGTGCCAGCAGCTGGGGACTAGCGGGAGGGCCCAATGAGCAGTTCTTC
CASSWGLAGGPNEQFF
>TRBD1|TRBJ1-5|-|TRBV14
TGTGCCAGCAGCCACGGACAGGGGTTGGGTCAGCCCCAGCATTTT
CASSHGQGLGQPQHF
>TRBD1|TRBJ2-3|-|TRBV5-4
TGTGCCAGCAGCTTGGGGAGGGACAGGGGCCTCACAGATACGCAGTATTTT
CASSLGRDRGLTDTQYF
>-|TRBJ1-5|-|TRBV12-3/TRBV12-4
TGTGCCAGCAGTTTACCGGGGGTTCAGCCCCAGCATTTT
CASSLPGVQPQHF
>-|TRBJ2-7|few|TRBV25-1
TGTGCCAGCAAGGGCAGGGGAGGCGAGCAGTACTTC
CASKGRGGEQYF
>-|TRBJ2-7|-|TRBV5-4
TGTGCCAGCAGCTTTTGGGGCAGGGGAAGCTCCTACGAGCAGTACTTC
CASSFWGRGSSYEQYF
>-|TRBJ1-1|-|TRBV18
TGTGCCAGCTCACCGGACGGAATGAACACTGAAGCTTTCTTT
CASSPDGMNTEAFF
>-|TRBJ2-6|-|TRBV30
TGTGCCTGGAGAAATTTTTGGGACGGGTCTGGGGCCAACGTCCTGACTTTC
CAWRNFWDGSGANVLTF
>-|TRBJ2-1|-|TRBV4-2
TGTGCCAGCAGCCCCGGAGACTTCTACAATGAGCAGTTCTTC
CASSPGDFYNEQFF
>-|TRBJ2-4|-|TRBV21-1
TGTGCCAGCAGCCTTGGGACCGGACAGGGGGAGAACATTCAGTACTTC
CASSLGTGQGENIQYF
>TRBD1|TRBJ2-2|-|TRBV12-3/TRBV12-4
TGTGCCAGCAGCCTACAGGGGGCTCGTACCGGGGAGCTGTTTTTT
CASSLQGARTGELFF
>-|TRBJ1-4|-|TRBV15
TGTGCCACCAGCAGAGATCTGGGGGCAGGTGAAAAACTGTTTTTT
CATSRDLGAGEKLFF
>TRBD1|TRBJ2-7|-|TRBV6-5
TGTGCCAGCAGTTACTCATACAGGGGATACGAGCAGTACTTC
CASSYSYRGYEQYF
>-|TRBJ2-2|-|TRBV24-1
TGTGCCACCAGTGAGGTCGGGGAGCTGTTTTTT
CATSEVGELFF
>TRBD2|TRBJ2-1|-|TRBV7-8
TGTGCCAGCAGCCCCTGGGATAGCGGGGCGAATACCAATGAGCAGTTCTTC
CASSPWDSGANTNEQFF
>TRBD1|TRBJ1-2|-|TRBV12-3/TRBV12-4
TGTGCCAGCAAAATGACAGGGGCACCCAACAACTATGGCTACACCTTC
CASKMTGAPNNYGYTF
>TRBD1|TRBJ1-2|-|TRBV29-1
TGCAGCGTGGCGGGACAGGGGAACTATGGCTACACCTTC
CSVAGQGNYGYTF
>-|TRBJ2-3|-|TRBV20-1
TGCAGTGCTAGAATTTCCGATACGCAGTATTTT
CSARISDTQYF
>TRBD2|TRBJ2-5|-|TRBV30
TGTGCCTGGACGACTAGCGGGAGTGTGACCCAGTACTTC
CAWTTSGSVTQYF
>-|TRBJ2-6|-|TRBV12-3/TRBV12-4
TGTGCCAGCACTCCCGGGGTGTCTGGGGCCAACGTCCTGACTTTC
CASTPGVSGANVLTF
>TRBD2|TRBJ2-3|-|TRBV7-9
TGTGCCAGCAGCTTACGGGCGGGGGGGATCGCAGATACGCAGTATTTT
CASSLRAGGIADTQYF
>-|TRBJ2-5|-|TRBV2
TGTGCCAGCAACGCCGACTCCGACTGGATAGAGACCCAGTACTTC
CASNADSDWIETQYF
>-|TRBJ1-1|-|TRBV29-1
TGCAGCGTTGTTACAAGGTTGGGTAGGACTGAAGCTTTCTTT
CSVVTRLGRTEAFF
>TRBD1|TRBJ2-1|-|TRBV28
TGTGCCAGCTTGGGTACAGGGGGCTACAATGAGCAGTTCTTC
CASLGTGGYNEQFF
>-|TRBJ1-1|-|TRBV24-1
TGTGCCACCAGCAATCAGGGGTATGAAGCTTTCTTT
CATSNQGYEAFF
>-|TRBJ1-3|-|TRBV21-1
TGTGCCAGCACTCCGGGGTGGCATCCGGGAAACACCATATATTTT
CASTPGWHPGNTIYF
>-|TRBJ1-1|-|TRBV9
TGTGCCAGCAGCGTAGAGGTGGCTAGCACTGAAGCTTTCTTT
CASSVEVASTEAFF
>TRBD2|TRBJ2-7|-|TRBV7-9
TGTGCCAGCAGCAAGCTAGCGGGAGAGTCCTACGAGCAGTACTTC
CASSKLAGESYEQYF
>TRBD1|TRBJ2-7|-|TRBV5-4
TGTGCCAGCAGCGTCGGGAGGACAGGGGACATTCACTACGAGCAGTACTTC
CASSVGRTGDIHYEQYF
>-|TRBJ2-1|-|TRBV9
TGTGCCAGCAGCGTAGAGGGGCGCCCCTACAATGAGCAGTTCTTC
CASSVEGRPYNEQFF
>-|TRBJ1-2|-|TRBV7-2
TGTGCCAGCAGCCCCGAGGGGGGACGTGGCTACACCTTC
CASSPEGGRGYTF
>-|TRBJ2-2|-|TRBV5-8
TGTGCCAGCAGCTTGGTGAAGGACAGTCGAGGGACCGGGGAGCTGTTTTTT
CASSLVKDSRGTGELFF
>TRBD2|TRBJ2-3|-|TRBV20-1
TGCAGTGCTGAGGGAAAGACTAGCGACACAGATACGCAGTATTTT
CSAEGKTSDTDTQYF
>-|TRBJ1-2|once|TRBV3-1
TGTGCCAGCAGCCAAGTTCGCGGTAACTATGGCTACACCTTC
CASSQVRGNYGYTF
>-|TRBJ1-1|-|TRBV4-3
TGCGCCAGCAGCCAAGGAAACCCCTACGCTGAAGCTTTCTTT
CASSQGNPYAEAFF
>-|TRBJ1-2|-|TRBV25-1
TGTGCCAGCAGTGAAGAGATTGATGGCTACACCTTC
CASSEEIDGYTF